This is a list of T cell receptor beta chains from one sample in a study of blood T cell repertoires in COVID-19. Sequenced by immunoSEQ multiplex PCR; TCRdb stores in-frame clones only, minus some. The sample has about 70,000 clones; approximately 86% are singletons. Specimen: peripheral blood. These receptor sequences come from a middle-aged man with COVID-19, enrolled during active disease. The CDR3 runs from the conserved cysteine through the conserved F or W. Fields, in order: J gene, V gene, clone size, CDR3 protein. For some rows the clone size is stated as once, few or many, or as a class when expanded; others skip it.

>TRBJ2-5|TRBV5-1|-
CASSLGTGGRETQYF
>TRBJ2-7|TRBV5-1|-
CASSFQGSEQYF
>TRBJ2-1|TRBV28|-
CASRRIGGNEQFF
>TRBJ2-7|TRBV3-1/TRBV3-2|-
CASSQDWDNYEQYF
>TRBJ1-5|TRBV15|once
CATSAGSAYNQPQHF
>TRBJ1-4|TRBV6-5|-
CASTTNRGLVEKLFF
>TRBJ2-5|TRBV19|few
CASSIGSPSTYF
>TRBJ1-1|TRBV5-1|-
CASSLAFGSEAFF
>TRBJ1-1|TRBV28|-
CASSYGQNTEAFF
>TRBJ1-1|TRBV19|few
CASSIRGTANTEAFF
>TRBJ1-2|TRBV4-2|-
CASSQVGEGYGYTF
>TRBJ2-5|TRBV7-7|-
CASSLVAGGSVETQYF
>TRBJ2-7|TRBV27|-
CASSFLGGDEQYF
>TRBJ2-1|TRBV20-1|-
CSATNNEQFF
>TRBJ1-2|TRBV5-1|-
CASSETGGAGGYTF
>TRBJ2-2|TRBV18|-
CASSPPYGGYATGELFF
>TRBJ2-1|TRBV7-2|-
CASGGYSYNEQFF
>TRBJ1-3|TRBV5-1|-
CASSLVGRGGNTIYF
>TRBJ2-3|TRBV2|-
CASRGTLESDTLYF